This T cell receptor (beta chain) is drawn from a study of T-cell memory formation after mild COVID-19 (dated by TCRdb to 2020 to 2023). For the wider study: TCR sequence clusters from the two donors were found to be largely donor specific. T-cell clones expanding and contracting after mild COVID-19 in a couple of donors were tracked by longitudinal TCRalpha and TCRbeta repertoire sequencing. Two young, previously healthy adult volunteers made up the cohort, one male and one female. General conclusions and limits of the study: Some responding clones were detected in pre-infection memory, which suggested that pre-existing cross-reactive memory T cells had joined the SARS-CoV-2 response. SARS-CoV-2 specificity was not confirmed for the second-wave clones peaking on day 37. Contracting CD4+ clones were located mainly in the CM and EM memory subsets, whereas CD8+ clones were found to be enriched in EMRA. From day 15 to 85, contracting clones showed balanced CD4/CD8 phenotypes, whereas a second wave of clones that expanded from day 15 to 37 leaned towards CD4+. Only two mild cases were covered by the study, and larger cohorts that include severe cases with pre-infection samples were considered necessary.

Ficoll-Paque density gradient centrifugation was the method used to isolate PBMCs. The CDR3 starts with the cysteine, ends with the phenylalanine, and has 14 residues. Only the CDR3 portion is preserved as DNA: 42 bases, with reading frame beginning at the first base. Based on the germline V gene, the CDR1 and CDR2 sequences are LGHNA and YNFKEQ. V is shortened by 0 bases, J by 4 bases, and the region joining them spans 7 bases. About this clonotype itself: Its cognate antigen has yet to be identified. No much larger clone exists at a distance of one base, and base qualities are not known.

TCRdb lists the instrument as Illumina NovaSeq 6000. TCRalpha and TCRbeta cDNA libraries were built by 5'RACE with constant-segment primers, adding sample barcodes and unique molecular identifiers. RNA was extracted from every sample with Trizol reagent. The libraries were amplified in two PCR steps, and the second step added a second sample barcode and Illumina TruSeq adapters. The libraries were sequenced on an Illumina NovaSeq using 2 x 150 bp paired-end reads. On the study's bioinformatics: With migec v1.2.7, reads were demultiplexed and then collapsed into UMI-guided consensus sequences. Using mixcr v2.1.11, UMI consensuses were aligned to TRA and TRB V and J templates and then assembled into clonotypes. A clonotype was counted as expanded or contracted only when both edgeR and NoisET called the clonotype significant, with the noise models trained on biological replicates. For edgeR calls, the cutoffs were a false discovery rate-adjusted p below 0.01 and a log2 fold-change threshold of 1. PCA with hierarchical clustering of max-normalized trajectories of the 1000 most abundant clonotypes was used as exploratory dynamics analysis. Separately sequenced CD4+ and CD8+ repertoires were used to assign the CD4 or CD8 phenotype of responding clones. The public reads were quality trimmed at Q25 with fastp and then assembled into clones with MiXCR by TCRdb, keeping productive beta chains. A single entry per CDR3 protein holds the most common genes and DNA from its merged rows. In this record, the V and J calls reflect TCRdb's handling and not the investigators' own analysis. For this sample the table gives roughly 560,000 distinct CDR3 sequences, of which roughly 21% were detected only once. Jointly, the top ten make up 12% of the sample.

The sample consisted of PBMCs or a T cell subset sorted from them (not recorded which). This sequence originates from an adult woman who had mild COVID-19 (a few samples of this study predate the infection). The sample titles of this study are shuffled in the database, so cell type and time point are left out; the donor was told from shared clones. The chain joins TRBV4-2 to TRBJ2-1; the D gene assignment is ambiguous. The CDR3 has the sequence CASSQDAVYNEQFF. The base sequence is TGTGCCAGCAGCCAAGATGCGGTTTACAATGAGCAGTTCTTC.